This T cell receptor (beta chain) was retrieved from a study of T cell responses to AZD1222 COVID-19 vaccine. Overall study context: Researchers grouped second doses given at about 4 or about 12 weeks into one pool.

Study-wide results and limits: Repertoires were collected only later (after the peak T cell response had occurred). Two AZD1222 doses significantly raised spike-specific TCR breadth and depth over controls.

Details on this clone: The antigen is unknown.

Clones were read by immunoSEQ multiplex PCR, and TCRdb kept only the in-frame ones, dropping some. The profile covers about 150,000 clones, with over 75% appearing a single time and 1.5% to 2% taken by the ten largest. This CDR3 has 16 residues. From germline, CDR1 is SGHNT and CDR2 YYREEE (reference sequence). V shed 1 base, J shed 0 bases, and the junction held 6 bases outside the gene matches. This specimen was peripheral blood, taken on day 0 of AZD1222 vaccination. The V gene is TRBV5-4, the J gene TRBJ1-1; 7 positions agree with TRBD1. The TCR comes from an adult in good health. CDR3 sequence (DNA): TGTGCCAGCAGCTTGTCAGCGACAGGGATGAACACTGAAGCTTTCTTT. Translated, it gives CASSLSATGMNTEAFF.